This record concerns one T cell receptor beta chain sequence. The sample comes from a study of blood T cell repertoires in COVID-19. Overall study context: From the United States, Italy and Spain came samples of acute and convalescent COVID-19. PBMCs, B-cell-depleted T cells, or T cells were the source of the cDNA or gDNA that made up the material.

TCRdb's table, derived via immunoSEQ multiplex PCR, lists solely in-frame clones and lacks some. The sample contains a few hundred thousand clones, about 90% of which appear only once. The CDR3 is 14 residues long. The junction had 3 bases not matched to a gene; V was cut back by 3 bases and J by 7 bases. This rearrangement joins TRBV23-1 to TRBJ1-5; 10 nucleotides match TRBD1. TRBV23-1 is flagged as an ORF with uncertain function. Material for sequencing was PBMCs or T cells enriched from blood (not recorded which). The source of this sequence is a man younger than 35 who had recovered from COVID-19. The chain's CDR3 is CASSHPDRGQPQHF. CDR3 DNA sequence: TGCGCCAGCAGTCACCCGGACAGGGGGCAGCCCCAGCATTTT.